A single sample gave rise to the 27 T cell receptor beta chains below, sequenced in a study of blood T cell repertoires in COVID-19. Sequencing used immunoSEQ multiplex PCR; TCRdb keeps in-frame clones, though not all of them. This sample has roughly 310,000 clones, with about nine tenths found just once. Material: PBMCs or T cells enriched from blood (not recorded which). These receptors all come from a man aged 60 to 75 who had recovered from COVID-19.

The CDR3 bases are TGTGCCAGCAGCGTGGGACAGGGGGCCGCGGAAAAACTGTTTTTT. It translates to CASSVGQGAAEKLFF. The chain employs TRBV9 and TRBJ1-4, with 12 bases that match TRBD1. From germline, CDR1 is SGDLS and CDR2 YYNGEE. With 2 bases clipped from V and 8 bases from J, the junction kept 4 bases outside the gene matches. CDR3 size: 15 residues.

This clone was picked up a small number of times. V gene TRBV11-3 combines with J gene TRBJ1-1; no reliable D call. V lost 6 bases, J lost 4 bases, and 18 bases lay in between. Germline loops: CDR1 SGHNT, CDR2 YENEEA. This CDR3 has 15 amino acids. CDR3 amino acids: CASREAQGGVTEAFF. In nucleotides, the CDR3 is TGTGCCAGCAGAGAGGCCCAAGGCGGGGTCACTGAAGCTTTCTTT. Filled out from reference TRBV11-3 and TRBJ1-1, the complete variable domain reads EAGVVQSPRYKIIEKKQPVAFWCNPISGHNTLYWYLQNLGQGPELLIRYENEEAVDDSQLPKDRFSAERLKGVDSTLKIQPAELGDSAVYLCASREAQGGVTEAFFGQGTRLTVV.

The V and J genes are TRBV4-1 and TRBJ1-5, with 9 positions matching TRBD1. The CDR3 totals 16 residues. Germline lookup yields CDR1 MGHRA and CDR2 YSYEKL. The junction had 7 bases not matched to a gene; V was cut back by 0 bases and J by 7 bases. The CDR3 DNA reads TGCGCCAGCAGCCAAGACACAGGGGGCTCTGGGCAGCCCCAGCATTTT. Translating gives CASSQDTGGSGQPQHF.

CDR3 in DNA: TGCAGCGCGGGACTAGCTCTGAATGAGCAGTTCTTC. Translation gives CSAGLALNEQFF. The rearrangement joins TRBV29-1 to TRBJ2-1, with 9 bases fitting TRBD2. The CDR3 runs 12 residues. Germline lookup yields CDR1 SQVTM and CDR2 ANQGSEA. V shed 7 bases, J shed 7 bases, and the junction held 5 bases outside the gene matches.

The genes are TRBV4-1 and TRBJ1-2, with D uncertain. Germline V CDR1 and CDR2: MGHRA, YSYEKL. Trimming removed 1 base at V and 1 base at J, with 13 bases between. The CDR3 length is 16 residues. In DNA form, the CDR3 reads TGCGCCAGCAGCCAAGTTGCGCCGGGGAATAACTATGGCTACACCTTC. It yields the protein CASSQVAPGNNYGYTF.

This clone was recorded once. CDR3 region: CSGSGRGGLNEQFF. The DNA for the CDR3 is TGCAGCGGCTCAGGGCGGGGGGGCCTTAATGAGCAGTTCTTC. The chain links TRBV29-1 to TRBJ2-1, with TRBD2 matching 9 bases. V gave up 7 bases and J gave up 7 bases; unmatched junction bases: 11. The germline V gene encodes CDR1 SQVTM and CDR2 ANQGSEA. This CDR3 is 14 amino acids long.

J is TRBJ1-1 and V is TRBV6-6; tentatively, D is TRBD1 (6 bases). CDR1 and CDR2 (germline): MNHNY, SVGAGI (reference sequence). The CDR3 is made up of 12 amino acids. The germline V and J ends were trimmed by 6 bases and 10 bases, with 15 bases remaining between them. Written as DNA, the CDR3 is TGTGCCAGCAGCAATTCACAGGGAGCAGCTTTCTTT. Protein: CASSNSQGAAFF.

The rearrangement links TRBV6-5 to TRBJ2-1; D unclear. Trimming took off 5 bases at V and 7 bases at J, with 9 bases between the two ends. CDR1 is MNHEY and CDR2 is SVGAGI in the germline V gene. The length of the CDR3 is 12 residues. Written as DNA, the CDR3 is TGTGCCAGCAGTATTGAGCGAAATGAGCAGTTCTTC. It yields the protein CASSIERNEQFF.

About this clone itself: The junction departs from germline at one end; a sequencing error may be responsible. This chain connects TRBV5-1 to TRBJ1-2; D perhaps matches TRBD1 (6 bases). The CDR3 is 12 amino acids. Germline CDR1 SGHRS, CDR2 YFSETQ. The CDR3 spells CASSLEWDNVSF. The CDR3 DNA reads TGCGCCAGCAGCTTGGAATGGGACAACGTATCCTTC.

The chain employs TRBV6-8 and TRBJ2-7; TRBD2 matches at 10 bases. The V segment lost 7 bases and the J segment 5 bases; nucleotides outside the gene matches: 8. Germline V gene sequence: CDR1 MNHGY, CDR2 SAAAGT. CDR3 size: 14 residues. CDR3 bases: TGTGCCAGCAATGCTAGCGGGAGCACGGACGAGCAGTACTTC. The encoded protein is CASNASGSTDEQYF.

The chain has TRBV19 and TRBJ2-3, with TRBD1 identical over 8 bases. V trimming: 0 bases; J trimming: 0 bases; junction bases outside the gene matches: 2. Germline-derived CDR1 and CDR2 are LNHDA and SQIVND (reference sequence). The CDR3 length is 16 residues. CDR3: CASSIEGDRSTDTQYF. The CDR3 nucleotides read TGTGCCAGTAGTATAGAGGGGGACAGGAGCACAGATACGCAGTATTTT.

The chain couples TRBV9 to TRBJ2-2; a weak D match, TRBD1 (6 bases). The CDR3 consists of 14 residues. The germline CDR1 and CDR2 sequences are SGDLS and YYNGEE. V lost 2 bases and J 7 bases, leaving 12 bases between the germline ends. CDR3 region: CASSVRGGNGELFF. As DNA, the CDR3 is TGTGCCAGCAGCGTGAGAGGGGGAAACGGGGAGCTGTTTTTT. Together with reference TRBV9 and TRBJ2-2, the CDR3 gives the full variable domain: DSGVTQTPKHLITATGQRVTLRCSPRSGDLSVYWYQQSLDQGLQFLIQYYNGEERAKGNILERFSAQQFPDLHSELNLSSLELGDSALYFCASSVRGGNGELFFGEGSRLTVL.

V is TRBV29-1 and J is TRBJ2-5; D perhaps matches TRBD2 (5 bases). CDR3 length: 12 residues. Germline V gene data show CDR1 as SQVTM and CDR2 as ANQGSEA. V shed 3 bases and J shed 7 bases, with 12 bases lying between them. The CDR3 DNA follows: TGCAGCGTTGAGGGCGGGCCGGGGACCCAGTACTTC. This codes for CSVEGGPGTQYF.

The chain uses TRBV27 and TRBJ2-2; weak D call: TRBD1 (5 bases). Germline-derived CDR1 and CDR2 are MNHEY and SMNVEV (reference sequence). The CDR3 is 14 residues long. The germline V and J ends were trimmed by 5 bases and 2 bases, with 9 bases remaining between them. CDR3 DNA sequence: TGTGCCAGCAGTCCAGGGCTAAACACCGGGGAGCTGTTTTTT. It encodes CASSPGLNTGELFF.

The sample holds one count of this clone. This chain uses TRBV2 with TRBJ1-6; D not resolved. The CDR3 covers 15 residues. Germline lookup yields CDR1 SNHLY and CDR2 FYNNEI. Trimming stripped 2 bases from V and 8 bases from J, with 13 bases between. The CDR3 DNA reads TGTGCCAGCAGTGAAAGCAGGTGGGGAGATTCACCCCTCCACTTT. Protein sequence: CASSESRWGDSPLHF.

The gene calls are TRBV4-2 and TRBJ2-1; the match to TRBD2 covers 10 bases. The germline gives CDR1 LGHNA, CDR2 YNFKEQ. The CDR3 loop spans 16 amino acids. Trimming cost V 4 bases and J 4 bases; bases outside gene matches: 7. The CDR3, as DNA: TGTGCCAGCAGCCCTTCTCCTAGCGGGGGTTACAATGAGCAGTTCTTC. This codes for CASSPSPSGGYNEQFF.

The gene calls are TRBV21-1 and TRBJ2-3; the listed D gene, TRBD1, was not tested against the DNA. TRBV21-1 is a pseudogene locus. CDR3 size: 17 residues. The CDR3 sequence: CASSKVGDRGGTDTQYF. Written as DNA, the CDR3 is TGTGCCAGCAGCAAAGTAGGTGACAGGGGCGGAACAGATACGCAGTATTTT.

V gene TRBV5-5 combines with J gene TRBJ2-3; the match to TRBD2 covers 10 bases. The germline V gene has CDR1 SGHKS and CDR2 YYEKEE (reference sequence). This CDR3 is built from 15 residues. Trimming cost V 0 bases and J 4 bases; bases outside gene matches: 2. This CDR3 reads CASSLASGRSDTQYF. The CDR3 DNA reads TGTGCCAGCAGCTTGGCTAGCGGGAGATCAGATACGCAGTATTTT.

Worth noting for this clone: Other DNA sequences in the sample encode the same CDR3. The rearrangement joins TRBV9 to TRBJ1-2, with 7 bases that match TRBD1. V trimming: 0 bases; J trimming: 5 bases; junction bases outside the gene matches: 4. The germline V gene encodes CDR1 SGDLS and CDR2 YYNGEE. The CDR3 length is 14 residues. In DNA, the CDR3 is TGTGCCAGCAGCGTAGGTCAGGGGGGATATGGCTACACCTTC. This sequence encodes CASSVGQGGYGYTF.

This rearrangement joins TRBV30 to TRBJ1-2, with 7 positions matching TRBD1. CDR1 and CDR2 from the germline V gene are GTSNPN and SVGIG (reference sequence). V shed 5 bases, J shed 3 bases, and the junction held 6 bases outside the gene matches. The CDR3 consists of 13 residues. CDR3 region: CAWLDRVYYGYTF. The CDR3, as DNA: TGTGCCTGGCTAGACAGGGTGTACTATGGCTACACCTTC.

This clone was seen more than once but under ten times. The rearrangement links TRBV27 to TRBJ1-2; TRBD1 agrees at 8 bases. CDR1 is MNHEY and CDR2 is SMNVEV in the germline V gene (reference sequence). Losses at the gene ends were 7 bases for V and 7 bases for J; bases not matched to a gene: 8. The CDR3 contains 13 residues. The CDR3 here is CASNDRGFGGYTF. The CDR3 DNA sequence: TGTGCCAGCAACGACAGGGGTTTCGGTGGCTACACCTTC.

This sequence joins TRBV2 and TRBJ1-4; D gene uncertain. Per the germline V gene, CDR1 is SNHLY and CDR2 is FYNNEI. Trimming left V 3 bases short and J 0 bases short, with 8 bases between. CDR3 length: 15 residues. CDR3 coding DNA: TGTGCCAGCAGTGATGGAACAGCAACTAATGAAAAACTGTTTTTT. Amino acids: CASSDGTATNEKLFF.

This CDR3 is CASSLYQDTQYF. Written as DNA, the CDR3 is TGTGCCAGCAGCTTATATCAGGATACGCAGTATTTT. V usage is TRBV7-3 and J usage is TRBJ2-3; D gene uncertain. This CDR3 has 12 residues. V was trimmed by 2 bases and J by 6 bases, leaving 6 bases between them. The germline gives CDR1 SGHTA, CDR2 FQGTGA.

The rearrangement uses TRBV5-1 and TRBJ2-2; maybe TRBD1 (6 bases). Trimming left V 2 bases short and J 2 bases short, with 7 bases between. This CDR3 has 14 residues. CDR1 and CDR2 (germline): SGHRS, YFSETQ. CDR3 region: CASSLQGNTGELFF. The CDR3 nucleotides read TGCGCCAGCAGCTTACAGGGCAACACCGGGGAGCTGTTTTTT.

Of note for this clone: One end of the junction varies from germline; a read error may be responsible. V usage is TRBV24-1 and J usage is TRBJ2-1; TRBD1 agrees at 8 bases. The CDR3 is 13 amino acids. Germline-derived CDR1 and CDR2 are KGHDR and SFDVKD. The CDR3 DNA sequence: TGTGCAACCACAGGGGGCTCCTACAATGAGCAGTTCTTC. Its protein is CATTGGSYNEQFF.

The V gene is TRBV7-9, the J gene TRBJ2-7, with 10 bases fitting TRBD1. Trimming cost V 6 bases and J 11 bases; bases outside gene matches: 7. Germline CDR1 is SEHNR and CDR2 is FQNEAQ (reference sequence). The length of the CDR3 is 12 residues. As DNA, the CDR3 is TGTGCCAGCAGATCCGACAGGGGGCGGAAGTACTTC. As protein: CASRSDRGRKYF.

The chain carries TRBV5-1 and TRBJ2-7, with TRBD2 matching 7 bases. The CDR3 has 14 residues. Germline CDR1 is SGHRS and CDR2 is YFSETQ. Losses at the gene ends were 0 bases for V and 2 bases for J; bases not matched to a gene: 2. The CDR3 coding sequence is TGCGCCAGCAGCTTGGCTAGCGGCACCTACGAGCAGTACTTC. It translates to CASSLASGTYEQYF.